These T cell receptor beta chains were read from a single sample in a study of CD8 T cells in Susac syndrome. Each CDR3 protein gets one entry after TCRdb re-called the immunoSEQ multiplex PCR reads with MiXCR. The sample records about 300,000 distinct CDR3 sequences, around nine tenths being singletons. The sequenced material came from CD8+ T cells from PBMCs. The receptor source for this set is a human donor with multiple sclerosis. The CDR3 runs from the conserved cysteine through the conserved F or W. The D gene is left open where the match is weak. Expanded clones get a size class; other rows say once, few or many, or leave the size out.

clone size | J gene | V gene | D gene | CDR3 DNA | CDR3 protein
once | TRBJ2-5 | TRBV7-9 | TRBD2 | TGTGCCAGCAGCCCTGACGGGGGACTAGCGGAAGAGACCCAGTACTTC | CASSPDGGLAEETQYF
few | TRBJ2-2 | TRBV28 | . | TGTGCCAGCAGTTTTAGGGGACTTAACACCGGGGAGCTGTTTTTT | CASSFRGLNTGELFF
. | TRBJ2-2 | TRBV25-1 | . | TGTGCCAGCAGCGCGCAGACGGAAATAAACACCGGGGAGCTGTTTTTT | CASSAQTEINTGELFF
. | TRBJ2-1 | TRBV18 | . | TGTGCCAGCTCACCCGATTCAAACAATGAGCAGTTCTTC | CASSPDSNNEQFF
. | TRBJ2-1 | TRBV28 | TRBD2 | TGTGCCAGCAGTTTCGGCGGGAGTGGGGATGAGCAGTTCTTC | CASSFGGSGDEQFF
. | TRBJ2-3 | TRBV12-3/TRBV12-4 | . | TGTGCCAGCAATCCCCACGGGGCAGATACGCAGTATTTT | CASNPHGADTQYF
. | TRBJ2-5 | TRBV4-3 | TRBD2 | TGCGCCAGCAGCCCAGATCGTAGCGGGGCACAAGAGACCCAGTACTTC | CASSPDRSGAQETQYF
. | TRBJ2-5 | TRBV5-6 | . | TGTGCCAGCAACCTGAAACAGGGTTCCCAAGAGACCCAGTACTTC | CASNLKQGSQETQYF
. | TRBJ2-7 | TRBV11-1 | . | TGTGCCAGCAGCTCTTGGACAGATTCCTACGAGCAGTACTTC | CASSSWTDSYEQYF
. | TRBJ2-1 | TRBV6-2/TRBV6-3 | . | TGTGCCAGCAGTTTAGGGGGCCTAGCGTCGTACAATGAGCAGTTCTTC | CASSLGGLASYNEQFF
. | TRBJ1-1 | TRBV29-1 | . | TGCAGCGTTCACTCATCGGCTCCAGAAGCTTTCTTT | CSVHSSAPEAFF
. | TRBJ1-1 | TRBV6-1 | TRBD1 | TGTGCCAGCAGGCCTGGACAGGGGGCCGCTGAAGCTTTCTTT | CASRPGQGAAEAFF
. | TRBJ1-4 | TRBV7-2 | . | TGTGCCAGCAGCCCCACCCTTGCGCGGAATGAAAAACTGTTTTTT | CASSPTLARNEKLFF
. | TRBJ1-2 | TRBV6-2/TRBV6-3 | . | TGTGCCAGCAGTTACCCGGAGGGCTATGGCTACACCTTC | CASSYPEGYGYTF
. | TRBJ2-5 | TRBV7-9 | TRBD2 | TGTGCCAGCAGTTCGACTAGCGTCCAAGAGACCCAGTACTTC | CASSSTSVQETQYF
. | TRBJ2-7 | TRBV20-1 | TRBD1 | TGCAGTGCATACAGGGGGCCCTCCTACGAGCAGTACTTC | CSAYRGPSYEQYF
. | TRBJ2-7 | TRBV20-1 | . | TGCAGTGCCCAACGGACAGTTGGGGAGCAGTACTTC | CSAQRTVGEQYF
. | TRBJ2-1 | TRBV6-5 | . | TGTGCCAGCCAAATAGGGGTATCGGTGGGTGAGCAGTTCTTC | CASQIGVSVGEQFF
. | TRBJ2-1 | TRBV20-1 | . | TGCAGTGCTGGGGGAAAAAAGGGTTTTTACAATGAGCAGTTCTTC | CSAGGKKGFYNEQFF
. | TRBJ2-7 | TRBV7-9 | . | TGTGCCAGCAGACCCGGCTTACGGGACGAGCAGTACTTC | CASRPGLRDEQYF
. | TRBJ2-3 | TRBV20-1 | TRBD2 | TGCAGTGCTCCTCACCCCAAGGCGGGGGTGCCAGATACGCAGTATTTT | CSAPHPKAGVPDTQYF
. | TRBJ2-4 | TRBV29-1 | TRBD2 | TGCAGCGGACAAGGCACTAGCGGGGAGAAAAACATTCAGTACTTC | CSGQGTSGEKNIQYF
. | TRBJ1-1 | TRBV5-6 | TRBD1 | TGTGCCAGCAGCTCAGAGACAGGGGTGAACACTGAAGCTTTCTTT | CASSSETGVNTEAFF
. | TRBJ2-1 | TRBV20-1 | TRBD2 | TGCAGTGCTACGGGACTAGGAACCTACAATGAGCAGTTCTTC | CSATGLGTYNEQFF
. | TRBJ2-7 | TRBV30 | . | TGTGCCTGGAGTTCGGATGTTTGGCAGTACTTC | CAWSSDVWQYF
. | TRBJ2-6 | TRBV12-3/TRBV12-4 | . | TGTGCCAGCAGTTCGGGTGGGACGGAGAGCTCTGGGGCCAACGTCCTGACTTTC | CASSSGGTESSGANVLTF
. | TRBJ1-1 | TRBV7-6 | TRBD1 | TGTGCCAGCAGCTTGTTGACAGGGGGCGTCACTGAAGCTTTCTTT | CASSLLTGGVTEAFF
once | TRBJ2-7 | TRBV4-3 | . | TGCGCCAGCAGCCAAGAGAAGGACAGTATCTTCTACGAGCAGTACTTC | CASSQEKDSIFYEQYF
. | TRBJ2-7 | TRBV29-1 | TRBD1 | TGCAGCGTTTGGACAGGGGGCCGTGACGAGCAGTACTTC | CSVWTGGRDEQYF
. | TRBJ2-3 | TRBV7-8 | . | TGTGCCAGCAGCTTAGAGAGGGGCCCCACAGGTACGCAGTATTTT | CASSLERGPTGTQYF
. | TRBJ1-1 | TRBV12-5 | . | TGTGCTAGTGGTTCGGGTCTGAACACTGAAGCTTTCTTT | CASGSGLNTEAFF
. | TRBJ2-2 | TRBV7-6 | . | TGTGCCAGCAGCCATCTAGCTCCCGGGGAGCTGTTTTTT | CASSHLAPGELFF
few | TRBJ2-7 | TRBV6-5 | . | TGTGCCAGCAGTCCGGGGGGCCGCTCCTACGAGCAGTACTTC | CASSPGGRSYEQYF
. | TRBJ2-1 | TRBV28 | TRBD2 | TGTGCCAGCAGTTTATTCGGACTAGCGGGAGGCCCCAACAATGAGCAGTTCTTC | CASSLFGLAGGPNNEQFF
. | TRBJ2-1 | TRBV11-1 | TRBD1 | TGTGCCAGCACCCTAGGGACAGCCCATGAGCAGTTCTTC | CASTLGTAHEQFF
. | TRBJ2-2 | TRBV12-5 | TRBD1 | TGTGCAACCAGGCAGGGGGCCACCGGGGAGCTGTTTTTT | CATRQGATGELFF
. | TRBJ2-7 | TRBV27 | . | TGTGCCAGCAGTTCAGGGCCGGACGAGCAGTACTTC | CASSSGPDEQYF